This T cell receptor (beta chain) was identified during a study of CD8+ T cells in alopecia areata. For the study at large: Tofacitinib administration to treated patients was oral, at 5 to 10 mg twice daily. A 6-month period off drug followed tofacitinib, which lasted 6 to 18 months.

cDNA prepared by RNA extraction and subsequent reverse transcription served as the template for sequencing. Here immunoSEQ multiplex PCR was the method, and the copy in TCRdb shows in-frame clones only, minus some. In the table there are 200,000 or so clones, approximately 61% of which are singletons. The sample holds a few counts of this clone. The TCR originated in a human donor with alopecia areata. The input for sequencing was CD4+ T cells sorted from blood, taken at week 0.

The CDR3 sequence is CASSEALLSGANVLTF. The CDR3, as DNA: TGTGCCAGCAGTGAAGCCCTCCTCTCTGGGGCCAACGTCCTGACTTTC. V and J are TRBV6-1 and TRBJ2-6; the D is unclear. From germline, CDR1 is MNHNS and CDR2 SASEGT. The CDR3 spans 16 residues. V lost 0 bases and J lost 0, with 6 bases in between.